The 5 T cell receptor beta chains reported below all come from one sample, sequenced in a study of read filtering for tumor transcriptome and immune sequencing. From about 400 ng of RNA, a library with molecular barcoded alpha/delta and beta/gamma adaptors was made. TCRdb re-called the reads with MiXCR, one entry per CDR3 protein. This table has tens of thousands of distinct CDR3 sequences, roughly 19% appearing once. Sequencing input: a population of CD138-negative cells sorted from bone marrow. The receptors shown here come from a donor over 35 with multiple myeloma.

This clonotype has a count of ten or more. The chain employs TRBV29-1 and TRBJ2-3; D remains unclear. The CDR3 length is 12 residues. Germline V CDR1 and CDR2: SQVTM, ANQGSEA. The V end lost 4 bases, the J end lost 3 bases, and 8 bases lay between the germline ends. The CDR3 sequence is CSVVGQTDTQYF. CDR3 DNA: TGCAGCGTTGTGGGCCAGACAGATACGCAGTATTTT.

This clonotype was seen a handful of times. The chain employs TRBV5-1 and TRBJ2-2; TRBD1 matches 8 bases. CDR3 length: 14 amino acids. The V gene end was trimmed by 4 bases and the J gene end by 4 bases; junction bases not matched to a gene: 3. CDR1 is SGHRS and CDR2 is YFSETQ in the germline V gene. DNA for the CDR3: TGCGCCAGCAGCCAAACAGGGGGCACCGGGGAGCTGTTTTTT. This encodes CASSQTGGTGELFF.

The chain uses TRBV19 and TRBJ2-1; D gene ambiguous. The V end lost 4 bases, the J end lost 5 bases, and 3 bases lay between the germline ends. The CDR3 has 11 amino acids. The V gene's germline CDR1 is LNHDA and CDR2 SQIVND (reference sequence). CDR3 nucleotide sequence: TGTGCCAGTAGTAGAAACAATGAGCAGTTCTTC. Protein: CASSRNNEQFF.

With regard to this clonotype: A read error is possible here, since a much larger clone lies one base away. This chain links TRBV20-1 with TRBJ2-5; no firm D call. The germline V gene encodes CDR1 DFQATT and CDR2 SNEGSKA (reference sequence). This CDR3 spans 14 amino acids. CDR3 sequence reads: CSARVGPYQGTQYF. CDR3 DNA: TGCAGTGCTAGAGTTGGACCGTACCAAGGGACCCAGTACTTC.

This clonotype was counted many times. The CDR3 DNA sequence: TGCGCCAGCAGCCCGGGACTAGGCTACGAGCAGTACTTC. Translation: CASSPGLGYEQYF. V is TRBV5-1 and J is TRBJ2-7; 8 bases map to TRBD2. CDR3 size: 13 residues. J gave up 3 bases and V 4 bases, and 3 bases lay outside the gene matches. CDR1 and CDR2 (germline): SGHRS, YFSETQ.